A selection of T cell receptor beta chains follows, all from one sample in a study of cytomegalovirus exposure and HLA in healthy donors. Only in-frame clones appear in the TCRdb table, and some are missing; sequencing was by immunoSEQ multiplex PCR. The sample shows more than 110,000 clones, about 70% of them seen only once. Sequencing used PBMCs. These receptors all stem from a man aged 18 to 35 in good health and CMV-seronegative. The conserved cysteine and the conserved F or W are not part of the CDR3 here. Size is stated for part of the rows, as once, few or many counts, or as a class when the clone is expanded.

clone_size	v_call	j_call	cdr3_aa
.	TRBV5-1	TRBJ2-7	ASSYNQGEQY
.	TRBV30	TRBJ1-5	AWRTQTQLFKDSNQPQH
.	TRBV14	TRBJ2-1	ASSLQAENEQF
.	TRBV27	.	ASSSGTSGSEQY
.	TRBV2	TRBJ1-4	ASRKEEEKLF
.	TRBV28	TRBJ2-7	ASSTGSTYEQY
.	TRBV7-9	TRBJ1-2	ASSLTGLTYGYT
few	TRBV5-1	TRBJ2-7	ASSPLGGSVEQY
.	TRBV2	TRBJ2-5	ASSKGTEFQETQY
.	TRBV5-1	TRBJ1-1	ASSWEGRMNTEAF
.	TRBV9	TRBJ2-3	ASGQRPTDTQY
.	TRBV6-5	TRBJ1-2	ASTPADGTYGYT
.	TRBV7-2	TRBJ1-1	ASSQSNRGTEAF
.	TRBV27	TRBJ1-5	ASSLSGLGQGKPQH
.	TRBV2	.	ASGQTSGAYEQY
.	TRBV9	TRBJ2-1	ASSVASSGGGGNEQF
.	TRBV2	TRBJ2-2	ASSLGQGAKTGELF
.	TRBV2	TRBJ2-5	ASSLDRETQY
.	TRBV6-4	TRBJ1-2	ASSWTGGPRTYGYT
.	TRBV13	TRBJ1-2	ASSLAYLRVLNYGYT
.	TRBV5-1	TRBJ1-6	ASSPTGGDLDSPLH
.	TRBV5-1	TRBJ2-1	ASSLGLAGVDEQF
.	TRBV11-3	TRBJ1-3	ASSSTTGRVGNTIY
once	TRBV6-1	TRBJ2-5	ASSEGTEQY
.	TRBV2	TRBJ2-2	ASKGQGSNTGELF
few	TRBV5-1	TRBJ2-1	ASSLTGAAEQF
.	TRBV29-1	TRBJ1-2	SVEEETRDRGPPGYGYT
.	TRBV10-1	TRBJ2-7	ASSEVAGSTYEQY
.	TRBV16	TRBJ2-2	ASSQFGLAGDTGELF
.	TRBV9	TRBJ1-2	ASSVAGVNYGYT
.	TRBV6-5	TRBJ2-1	ASRHRGENNEQF
.	TRBV19	TRBJ2-1	ASSMQGGSFIEQF
once	TRBV7-6	TRBJ2-7	ASTTGTGDEQY
.	TRBV2	TRBJ2-2	ANKAGGPDTGELF
.	TRBV28	TRBJ2-7	ASSTGQGYPYEQY
.	TRBV19	TRBJ1-2	ASGVGLANYGYT
.	TRBV11-2	TRBJ2-1	ASSLEAGLAGGVSNEQF
.	TRBV6-5	TRBJ2-3	ASSYPASAYRI
.	TRBV7-2	TRBJ2-7	ASSLDRGMPYEQY
few	TRBV5-1	TRBJ1-1	ASSFGGEAF
.	TRBV11-3	TRBJ1-4	ASTPDRSNEKLF
.	TRBV6-5	.	ASSYGSTGVTYEQY
.	TRBV10-2	TRBJ1-2	ASSEGQGYGYT
once	TRBV11-3	TRBJ2-3	ASSSSRGTDTQY
.	TRBV6-1	TRBJ2-1	ASGVAGRFDEQF
.	TRBV19	TRBJ1-1	ASSTDRDTEAF
.	TRBV11-3	TRBJ1-3	ASSTASGNTIY
.	TRBV7-6	TRBJ2-7	ASSLFGQSPY
.	TRBV6-4	TRBJ2-3	ASSSGTGADTQY
.	TRBV27	TRBJ2-1	ASSSQIPPVGLAGINEQF
.	TRBV7-9	TRBJ1-6	ASSLWDNQRSYNSPLH
.	TRBV6-5	TRBJ1-2	ASRQGGVDYGYT
.	TRBV25-1	TRBJ2-7	ASSAPPPRDEQY